Each of the 2 T cell receptor beta chains below was sequenced from the same sample in a study of blood T cell repertoires in COVID-19. TCRdb's table, derived via immunoSEQ multiplex PCR, lists solely in-frame clones and lacks some. Here the sample spans under 75,000 clones, approximately 84% being singletons. The sample was peripheral blood. The receptors were gathered from a man aged 55 to 69 with COVID-19, enrolled during active disease.

The genes are TRBV28 and TRBJ1-1; D is uncertain. V was clipped by 10 bases and J by 0 bases, with 9 bases between them. Germline-derived CDR1 and CDR2 are MDHEN and SYDVKM. The CDR3 consists of 12 residues. CDR3 DNA sequence: TGTGCCACCATGGCCATGAACACTGAAGCTTTCTTT. This translates into CATMAMNTEAFF.

The rearrangement joins TRBV7-6 to TRBJ1-6; 9 bases fit TRBD1. This CDR3 region has 19 residues. V lost 4 bases to trimming and J lost 9 bases; unmatched junction nucleotides: 19. In germline, CDR1 is SGHVS, CDR2 FNYEAQ. The CDR3 here is CASSSSTGGEVGAISPLHF. Here the CDR3 DNA reads TGTGCCAGCAGCTCCTCGACAGGGGGTGAGGTGGGCGCGATTTCACCCCTCCACTTT.